This TCR beta chain was sequenced for a study of CD8 T cells in Susac syndrome. The CDR3 extends over 14 amino acids. Trimming shortened V by 2 bases and J by 6 bases, and 8 bases separated the two germline ends. The germline gives CDR1 MNHEY, CDR2 SVGAGI. This clonotype showed up just once. Random hexamers primed reverse transcription of 0.5 to 1 ug RNA. The immunoSEQ assay covered 54 Vbeta and 13 Jbeta segments for CDR3. TCRdb used MiXCR to reprocess the immunoSEQ multiplex PCR reads, holding one entry per CDR3 protein. Counted here are roughly 120,000 distinct CDR3 sequences, just under 95% occurring once; the ten biggest clones make up 0.093%.

The chain is built from TRBV6-5 and TRBJ1-6; D possibly corresponds to TRBD1 (6 bases). The sample comprised CD4+ T cells from PBMCs. The sequence came from a human donor with multiple sclerosis. CDR3 residues: CASSYGGSNSPLHF. CDR3 sequence (DNA): TGTGCCAGCAGTTACGGGGGCTCTAATTCACCCCTCCACTTT.